This paragraph covers one T cell receptor (beta chain) sequence. Its specificity is not known. From germline, CDR1 is MNHNS and CDR2 SASEGT. Between the trimmed V and J ends, which lost 8 bases and 0 bases, there was a span of 13 bases. The length of the CDR3 is 15 residues. One entry per CDR3 protein results from TCRdb running MiXCR on the 5' RACE reads. This sample has more than 8,000 distinct CDR3 sequences; around two fifths occur once, and the top ten carry approximately 60%. CD3+ T cells were rested overnight without fetal bovine serum. These data originate in a study of T cell repertoires and leukemia-associated antigens. Looking at the study overall: Samples yielded about 3 to 5.0 million effective reads each, 16 million or so overall. Study-wide results and caveats: Whether expanded clones are antigen-specific and functional remains untested. The four groups had similar numbers of Vbeta, Jbeta genes and CDR3s.

The sequence was collected from a female donor in good health. The chain links TRBV6-1 to TRBJ2-2; D might be TRBD1 (6 bases). Sequencing input: CD3+ T cells sorted from blood and cultured. CDR3 DNA: TGTGCCAGCGAGTCCGGGACACCGAACACCGGGGAGCTGTTTTTT. Amino acids: CASESGTPNTGELFF.